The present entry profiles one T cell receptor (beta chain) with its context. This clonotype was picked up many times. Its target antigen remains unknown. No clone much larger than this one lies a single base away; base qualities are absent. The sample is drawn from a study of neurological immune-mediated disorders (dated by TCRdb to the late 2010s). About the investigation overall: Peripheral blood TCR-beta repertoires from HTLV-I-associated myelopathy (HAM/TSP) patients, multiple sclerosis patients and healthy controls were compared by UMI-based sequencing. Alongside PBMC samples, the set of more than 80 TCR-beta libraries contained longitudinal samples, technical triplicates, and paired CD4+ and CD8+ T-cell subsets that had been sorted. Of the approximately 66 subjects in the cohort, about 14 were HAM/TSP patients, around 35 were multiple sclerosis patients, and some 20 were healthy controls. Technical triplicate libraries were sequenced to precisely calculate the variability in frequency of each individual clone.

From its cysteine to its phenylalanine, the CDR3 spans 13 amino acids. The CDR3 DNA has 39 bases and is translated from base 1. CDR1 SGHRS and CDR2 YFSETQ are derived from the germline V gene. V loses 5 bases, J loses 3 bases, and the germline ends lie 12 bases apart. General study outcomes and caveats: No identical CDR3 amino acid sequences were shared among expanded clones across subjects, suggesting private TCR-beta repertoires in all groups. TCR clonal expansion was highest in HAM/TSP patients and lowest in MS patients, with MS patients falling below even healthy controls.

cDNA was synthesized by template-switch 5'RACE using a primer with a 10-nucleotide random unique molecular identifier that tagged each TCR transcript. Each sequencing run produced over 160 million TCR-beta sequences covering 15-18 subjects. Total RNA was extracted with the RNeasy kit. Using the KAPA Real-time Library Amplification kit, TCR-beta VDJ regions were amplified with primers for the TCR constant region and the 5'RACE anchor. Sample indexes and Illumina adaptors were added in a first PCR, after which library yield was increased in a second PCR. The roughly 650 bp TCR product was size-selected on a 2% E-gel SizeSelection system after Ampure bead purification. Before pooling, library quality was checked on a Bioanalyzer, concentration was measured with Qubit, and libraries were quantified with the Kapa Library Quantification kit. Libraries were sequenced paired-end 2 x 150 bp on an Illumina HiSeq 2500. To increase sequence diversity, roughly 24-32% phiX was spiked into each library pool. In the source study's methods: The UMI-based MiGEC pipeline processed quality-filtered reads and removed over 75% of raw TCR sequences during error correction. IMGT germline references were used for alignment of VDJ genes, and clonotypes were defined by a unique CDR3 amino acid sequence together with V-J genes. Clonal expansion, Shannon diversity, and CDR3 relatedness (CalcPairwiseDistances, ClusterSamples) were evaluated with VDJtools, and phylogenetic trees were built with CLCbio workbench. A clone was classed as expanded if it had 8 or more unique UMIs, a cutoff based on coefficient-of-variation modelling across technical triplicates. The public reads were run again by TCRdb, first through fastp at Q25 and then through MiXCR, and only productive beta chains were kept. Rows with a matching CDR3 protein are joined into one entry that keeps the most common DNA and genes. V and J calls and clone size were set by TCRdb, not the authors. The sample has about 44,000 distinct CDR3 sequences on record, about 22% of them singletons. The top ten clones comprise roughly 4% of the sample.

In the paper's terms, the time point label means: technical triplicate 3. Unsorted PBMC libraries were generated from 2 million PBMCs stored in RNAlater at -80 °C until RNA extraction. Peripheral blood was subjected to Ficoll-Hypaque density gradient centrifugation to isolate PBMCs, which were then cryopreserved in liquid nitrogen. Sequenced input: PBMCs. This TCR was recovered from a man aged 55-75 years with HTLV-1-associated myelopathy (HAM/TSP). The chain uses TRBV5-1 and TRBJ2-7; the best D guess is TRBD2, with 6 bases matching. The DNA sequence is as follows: TGCGCCAGCAGTCGGGACTTTTTCTACGAGCAGTACTTC. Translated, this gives CASSRDFFYEQYF.